Many counts were recorded for the clone carrying this T cell receptor beta chain. Its antigen is undetermined. The data were obtained in a study of T cells in Graves' hyperthyroidism and ophthalmopathy. Germline V lookup: CDR1 SGHRS, CDR2 YFSETQ. CDR3 length: 14 residues. Trimming stripped 4 bases from V and 8 bases from J, with 16 bases between. General observations from the study: Progression to ophthalmopathy was predicted a median of approximately 6.4 months early.

Amplified TCR beta CDR3 regions came from RNA transcripts. The study used the HTBI primer set for a first-round RT-PCR of the TCR CDR3. TCRdb reprocessed the multiplex PCR reads with MiXCR, giving one entry per CDR3 protein. This sample has 250,000 to 350,000 distinct CDR3 sequences, with roughly 17% found just once. The material sequenced was blood. This chain joins TRBV5-1 and TRBJ2-4; D may match TRBD1 or TRBD2 (5 bases each). The sequence came from a man aged 30-40 years with Graves' hyperthyroidism. The CDR3 region has the DNA TGCGCCAGCAGCATCAACTCACAGGAGGACATTCAGTACTTC. Residues: CASSINSQEDIQYF.